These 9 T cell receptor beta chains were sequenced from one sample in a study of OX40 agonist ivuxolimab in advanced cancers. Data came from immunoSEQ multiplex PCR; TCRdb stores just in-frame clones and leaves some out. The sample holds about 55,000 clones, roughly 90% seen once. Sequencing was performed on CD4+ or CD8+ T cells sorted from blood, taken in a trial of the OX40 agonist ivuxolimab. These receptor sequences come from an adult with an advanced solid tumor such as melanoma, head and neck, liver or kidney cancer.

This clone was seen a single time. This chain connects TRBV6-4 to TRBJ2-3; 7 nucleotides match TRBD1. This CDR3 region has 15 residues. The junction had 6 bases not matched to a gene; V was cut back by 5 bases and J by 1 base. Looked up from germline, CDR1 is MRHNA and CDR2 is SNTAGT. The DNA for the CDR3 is TGTGCCAGCAGTCCGACAGGGACGGGCACAGATACGCAGTATTTT. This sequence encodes CASSPTGTGTDTQYF.

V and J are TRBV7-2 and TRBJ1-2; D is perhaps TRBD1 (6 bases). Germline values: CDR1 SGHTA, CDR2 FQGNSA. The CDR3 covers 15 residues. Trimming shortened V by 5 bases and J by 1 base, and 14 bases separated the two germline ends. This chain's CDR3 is CASSPRGKDNYGYTF. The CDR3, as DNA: TGTGCCAGCAGCCCAAGGGGGAAAGATAACTATGGCTACACCTTC.

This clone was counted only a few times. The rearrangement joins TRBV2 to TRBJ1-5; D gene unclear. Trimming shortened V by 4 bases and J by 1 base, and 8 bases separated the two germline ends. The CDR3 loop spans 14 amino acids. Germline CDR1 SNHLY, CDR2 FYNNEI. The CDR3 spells CASSGGFSNQPQHF. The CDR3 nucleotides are TGTGCCAGCAGTGGGGGATTCAGCAATCAGCCCCAGCATTTT. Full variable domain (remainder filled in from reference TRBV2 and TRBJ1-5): EPEVTQTPSHQVTQMGQEVILRCVPISNHLYFYWYRQILGQKVEFLVSFYNNEISEKSEIFDDQFSVERPDGSNFTLKIRSTKLEDSAMYFCASSGGFSNQPQHFGDGTRLSIL.

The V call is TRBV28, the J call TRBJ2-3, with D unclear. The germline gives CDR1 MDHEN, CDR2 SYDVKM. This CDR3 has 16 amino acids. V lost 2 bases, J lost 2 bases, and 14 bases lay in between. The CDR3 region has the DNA TGTGCCAGCAGTTTAGGCGGAAACCCCACCACAGATACGCAGTATTTT. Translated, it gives CASSLGGNPTTDTQYF.

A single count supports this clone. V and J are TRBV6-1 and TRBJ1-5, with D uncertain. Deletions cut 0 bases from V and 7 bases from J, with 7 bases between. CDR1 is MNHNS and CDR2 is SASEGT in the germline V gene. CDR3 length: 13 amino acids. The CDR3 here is CASSEALAQPQHF. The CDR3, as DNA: TGTGCCAGCAGTGAAGCGCTAGCCCAGCCCCAGCATTTT.

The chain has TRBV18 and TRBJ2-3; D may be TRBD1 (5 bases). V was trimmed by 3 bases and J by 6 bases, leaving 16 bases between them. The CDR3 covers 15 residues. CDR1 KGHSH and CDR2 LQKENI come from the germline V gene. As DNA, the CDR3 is TGTGCCAGCTCACCCATGGGCCAGGGTGGCGATACGCAGTATTTT. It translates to CASSPMGQGGDTQYF.

DNA of the CDR3: TGTGCCACTCGACAGGGAGAGAACTACGAGCAGTACTTC. It is translated as CATRQGENYEQYF. The chain employs TRBV2 and TRBJ2-7; 7 bases fit TRBD1. The CDR3 has 13 amino acids. The germline V gene has CDR1 SNHLY and CDR2 FYNNEI. V shed 10 bases and J 3 bases; nucleotides not matched to a gene: 9.

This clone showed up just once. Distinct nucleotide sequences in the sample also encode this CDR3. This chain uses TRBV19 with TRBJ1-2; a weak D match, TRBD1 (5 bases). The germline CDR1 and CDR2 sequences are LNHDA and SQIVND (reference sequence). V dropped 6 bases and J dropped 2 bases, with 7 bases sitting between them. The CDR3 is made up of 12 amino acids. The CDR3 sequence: CASSPGNYGYTF. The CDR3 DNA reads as TGTGCCAGTAGCCCAGGGAACTATGGCTACACCTTC.

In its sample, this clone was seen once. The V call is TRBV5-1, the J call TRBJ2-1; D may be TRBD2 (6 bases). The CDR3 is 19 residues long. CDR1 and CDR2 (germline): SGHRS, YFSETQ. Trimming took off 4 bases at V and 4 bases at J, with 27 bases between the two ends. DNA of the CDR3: TGCGCCAGCAGCATGCTTCGTAGGTCGGGAGAAATTGGGTACAATGAGCAGTTCTTC. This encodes CASSMLRRSGEIGYNEQFF.